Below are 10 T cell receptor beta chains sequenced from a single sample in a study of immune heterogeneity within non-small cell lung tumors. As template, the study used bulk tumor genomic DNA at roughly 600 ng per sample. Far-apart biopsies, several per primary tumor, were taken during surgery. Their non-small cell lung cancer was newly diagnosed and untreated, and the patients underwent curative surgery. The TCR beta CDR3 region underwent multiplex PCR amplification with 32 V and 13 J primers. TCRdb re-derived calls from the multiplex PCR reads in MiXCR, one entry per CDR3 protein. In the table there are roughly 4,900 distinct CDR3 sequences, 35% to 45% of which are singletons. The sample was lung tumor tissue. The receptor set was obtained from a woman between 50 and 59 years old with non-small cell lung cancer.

For the CDR3, the DNA is TGTGCCAGCAGTTACTCAAAGACAACCTACAATGAGCAGTTCTTC. It specifies CASSYSKTTYNEQFF. V gene TRBV6-9 combines with J gene TRBJ2-1; no reliable D call. CDR1 MNHGY and CDR2 SVAAGI come from the germline V gene. The CDR3 extends over 15 amino acids. Between the trimmed V and J ends, which lost 3 bases and 2 bases, there was a span of 11 bases.

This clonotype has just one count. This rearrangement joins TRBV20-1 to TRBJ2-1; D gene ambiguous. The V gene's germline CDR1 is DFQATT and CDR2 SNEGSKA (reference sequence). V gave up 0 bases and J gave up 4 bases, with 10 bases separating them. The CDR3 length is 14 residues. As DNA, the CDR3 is TGCAGTGCTAGAGATTTCGCGCGATACAATGAGCAGTTCTTC. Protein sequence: CSARDFARYNEQFF.

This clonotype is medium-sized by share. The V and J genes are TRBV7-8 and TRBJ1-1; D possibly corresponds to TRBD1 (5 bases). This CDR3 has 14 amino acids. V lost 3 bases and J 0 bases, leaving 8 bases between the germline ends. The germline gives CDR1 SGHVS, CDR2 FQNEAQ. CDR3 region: CASSFDSMNTEAFF. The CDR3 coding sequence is TGTGCCAGCAGCTTTGACAGCATGAACACTGAAGCTTTCTTT.

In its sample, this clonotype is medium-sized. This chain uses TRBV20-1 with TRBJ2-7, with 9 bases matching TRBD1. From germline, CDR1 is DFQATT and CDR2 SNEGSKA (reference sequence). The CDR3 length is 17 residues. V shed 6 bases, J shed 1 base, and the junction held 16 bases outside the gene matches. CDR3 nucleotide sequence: TGCAGTGCCCCACCGGTTGTGGGACAGGGTCCGTCCTACGAGCAGTACTTC. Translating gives CSAPPVVGQGPSYEQYF.

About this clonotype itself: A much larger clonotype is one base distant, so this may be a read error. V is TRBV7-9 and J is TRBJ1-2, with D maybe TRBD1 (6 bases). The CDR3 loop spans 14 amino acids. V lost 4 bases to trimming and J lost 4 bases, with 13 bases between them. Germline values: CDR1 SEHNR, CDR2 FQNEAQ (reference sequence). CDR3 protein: CASSSGGARYGYTF. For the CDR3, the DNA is TGTGCCAGCAGCTCGGGGGGGGCCCGCTATGGCTACACCTTC. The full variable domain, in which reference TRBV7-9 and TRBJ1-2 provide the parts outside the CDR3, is DTGVSQNPRHKITKRGQNVTFRCDPISEHNRLYWYRQTLGQGPEFLTYFQNEAQLEKSRLLSDRFSAERPKGSFSTLEIQRTEQGDSAMYLCASSSGGARYGYTFGSGTRLTVV.

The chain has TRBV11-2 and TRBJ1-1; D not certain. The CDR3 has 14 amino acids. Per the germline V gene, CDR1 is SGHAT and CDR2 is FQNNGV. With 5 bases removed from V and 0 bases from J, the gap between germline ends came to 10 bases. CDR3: CASSRFGMNTEAFF. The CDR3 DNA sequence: TGTGCCAGCAGCCGCTTCGGGATGAACACTGAAGCTTTCTTT.

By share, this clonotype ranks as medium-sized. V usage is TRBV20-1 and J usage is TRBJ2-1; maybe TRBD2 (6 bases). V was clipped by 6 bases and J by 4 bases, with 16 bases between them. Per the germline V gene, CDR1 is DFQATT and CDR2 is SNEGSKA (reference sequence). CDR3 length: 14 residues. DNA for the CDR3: TGCAGTGCACCAAGACTAGATGGATACAATGAGCAGTTCTTC. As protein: CSAPRLDGYNEQFF.

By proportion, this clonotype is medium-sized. Written as DNA, the CDR3 is TGTGCCAGCAGTGGAGAGACAGGAAGCTCCTACGAGCAGTACTTC. This sequence encodes CASSGETGSSYEQYF. The chain is built from TRBV6-1 and TRBJ2-7, with a weak D call TRBD1 (6 bases). The V gene's germline CDR1 is MNHNS and CDR2 SASEGT. The CDR3 covers 15 residues. V was pared by 4 bases and J by 0 bases, with 13 bases between.

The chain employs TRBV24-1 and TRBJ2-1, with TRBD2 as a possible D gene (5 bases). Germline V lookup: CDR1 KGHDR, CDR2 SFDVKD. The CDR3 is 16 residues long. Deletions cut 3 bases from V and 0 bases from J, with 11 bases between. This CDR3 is CATSDDVTISYNEQFF. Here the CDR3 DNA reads TGTGCCACCAGTGATGATGTGACTATCTCCTACAATGAGCAGTTCTTC.

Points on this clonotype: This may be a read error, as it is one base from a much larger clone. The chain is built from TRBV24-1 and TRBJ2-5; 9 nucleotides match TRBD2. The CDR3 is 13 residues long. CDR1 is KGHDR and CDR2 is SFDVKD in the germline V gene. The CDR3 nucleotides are TGTTCCACCAGGGCGACTAGCGGAGAGACCCAGTACTTC. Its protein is CSTRATSGETQYF.